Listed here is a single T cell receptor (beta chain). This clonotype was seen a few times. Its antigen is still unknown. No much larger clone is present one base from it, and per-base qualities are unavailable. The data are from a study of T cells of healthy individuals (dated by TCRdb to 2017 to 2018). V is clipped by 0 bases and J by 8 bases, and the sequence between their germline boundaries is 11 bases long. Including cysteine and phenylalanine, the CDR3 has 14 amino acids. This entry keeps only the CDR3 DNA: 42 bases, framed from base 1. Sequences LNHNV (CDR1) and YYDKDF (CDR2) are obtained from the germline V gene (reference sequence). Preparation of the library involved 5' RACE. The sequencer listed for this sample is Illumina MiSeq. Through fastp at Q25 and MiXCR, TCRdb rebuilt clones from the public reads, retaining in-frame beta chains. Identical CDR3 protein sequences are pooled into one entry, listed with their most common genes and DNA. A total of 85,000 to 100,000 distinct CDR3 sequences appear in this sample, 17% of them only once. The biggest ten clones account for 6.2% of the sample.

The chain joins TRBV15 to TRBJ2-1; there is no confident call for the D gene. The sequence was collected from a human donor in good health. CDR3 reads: CATSRDIALDEQFF. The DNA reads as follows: TGTGCCACCAGCAGAGATATCGCTCTGGATGAGCAGTTCTTC.